The rows below give T cell receptor beta chains drawn from one sample of a study of vaccination effects on CD4 cells after COVID-19. TCRdb's table, derived via immunoSEQ multiplex PCR, lists solely in-frame clones and lacks some. This sample carries 55,000 or so clones, roughly 70% of them seen once, and the ten largest clones take about a sixth. The antigens for these receptors are not known. The source material was CD4+ T cells from PBMCs cultured with SARS-CoV-2 spike peptides, sampled before COVID-19 vaccination. These receptors came from a human donor who received a COVID-19 vaccine. The CDR3 runs from the conserved cysteine through the conserved F or W. Fields, in order: clone size, J gene, V gene, D gene, CDR3 protein, CDR3 DNA. The D gene is left open where the match is weak. Part of the rows lack a size; the others show once, few, many or a class for expanded clones.

abundance: .; j_gene: TRBJ1-2; v_gene: TRBV6-5; d_gene: TRBD1; CDR3aa: CASSSTGQGYYGYTF; CDR3nt: TGTGCCAGCAGTTCGACCGGACAGGGGTACTATGGCTACACCTTC
abundance: .; j_gene: TRBJ2-3; v_gene: TRBV13; d_gene: .; CDR3aa: CASSLKPRRVGVYGDTQYF; CDR3nt: TGTGCCAGCAGCTTAAAACCCCGGCGGGTGGGAGTTTATGGAGATACGCAGTATTTT
abundance: .; j_gene: TRBJ2-3; v_gene: TRBV20-1; d_gene: .; CDR3aa: CSASANPSTDTQYF; CDR3nt: TGCAGTGCTAGTGCAAACCCTAGCACAGATACGCAGTATTTT
abundance: few; j_gene: TRBJ2-7; v_gene: TRBV4-2; d_gene: TRBD1; CDR3aa: CASSQAFQGGMYEQYF; CDR3nt: TGTGCCAGCAGCCAAGCTTTCCAAGGGGGCATGTACGAGCAGTACTTC
abundance: .; j_gene: TRBJ2-3; v_gene: TRBV4-3; d_gene: TRBD2; CDR3aa: CASSQRTSGRGDTQYF; CDR3nt: TGCGCCAGCAGCCAAAGGACTAGCGGACGGGGAGATACGCAGTATTTT
abundance: .; j_gene: TRBJ2-3; v_gene: TRBV28; d_gene: .; CDR3aa: CASRDGTWLDTQYF; CDR3nt: TGTGCCAGCAGGGACGGGACGTGGTTAGATACGCAGTATTTT
abundance: .; j_gene: TRBJ2-6; v_gene: TRBV14; d_gene: .; CDR3aa: CASSHNPKSGANVLTF; CDR3nt: TGTGCCAGCAGCCATAATCCTAAGTCGGGGGCCAACGTCCTGACTTTC
abundance: .; j_gene: TRBJ2-7; v_gene: TRBV5-6; d_gene: TRBD1; CDR3aa: CASSLGDRDSYEQYF; CDR3nt: TGTGCCAGCAGCTTGGGGGACAGGGACTCCTACGAGCAGTACTTC
abundance: few; j_gene: TRBJ1-6; v_gene: TRBV7-9; d_gene: TRBD1; CDR3aa: CASRRTGGRVGALHF; CDR3nt: TGTGCCAGCAGGCGGACAGGGGGCCGAGTGGGAGCCCTCCACTTT
abundance: .; j_gene: TRBJ1-1; v_gene: TRBV19; d_gene: TRBD1; CDR3aa: CASSYQRQGNTEAFF; CDR3nt: TGTGCCAGTAGTTATCAGAGACAGGGGAACACTGAAGCTTTCTTT
abundance: .; j_gene: TRBJ2-5; v_gene: TRBV7-8; d_gene: TRBD2; CDR3aa: CASSLGGRAGQTQYF; CDR3nt: TGTGCCAGCAGCTTGGGCGGGAGGGCCGGGCAGACCCAGTACTTC
abundance: .; j_gene: TRBJ2-7; v_gene: TRBV11-2; d_gene: TRBD1; CDR3aa: CASSLGPPRQGWSYEQYF; CDR3nt: TGTGCCAGCAGCTTAGGGCCCCCCAGACAGGGATGGTCCTACGAGCAGTACTTC
abundance: once; j_gene: TRBJ2-7; v_gene: TRBV11-3; d_gene: TRBD1; CDR3aa: CASSPSGTGASYEQYF; CDR3nt: TGTGCCAGCAGCCCTTCCGGGACAGGGGCCTCTTACGAGCAGTACTTC
abundance: .; j_gene: TRBJ2-1; v_gene: TRBV9; d_gene: TRBD2; CDR3aa: CASSARGGEGEQFF; CDR3nt: TGTGCCAGCAGCGCCCGGGGGGGGGAGGGTGAGCAGTTCTTC
abundance: .; j_gene: TRBJ2-2; v_gene: TRBV7-2; d_gene: TRBD2; CDR3aa: CASSRTSGRTNTGELFF; CDR3nt: TGTGCCAGCAGCCGGACTAGCGGACGTACGAACACCGGGGAGCTGTTTTTT
abundance: .; j_gene: TRBJ1-3; v_gene: TRBV5-5; d_gene: .; CDR3aa: CASSWGDGNTIYF; CDR3nt: TGTGCCAGCAGCTGGGGGGATGGAAACACCATATATTTT
abundance: few; j_gene: TRBJ2-3; v_gene: TRBV9; d_gene: TRBD2; CDR3aa: CASSVSGRPTDTQYF; CDR3nt: TGTGCCAGCAGCGTAAGCGGGAGGCCCACAGATACGCAGTATTTT
abundance: .; j_gene: TRBJ2-2; v_gene: TRBV7-2; d_gene: .; CDR3aa: CASSFGGAGELFF; CDR3nt: TGTGCCAGCAGCTTTGGGGGAGCCGGGGAGCTGTTTTTT
abundance: .; j_gene: TRBJ1-1; v_gene: TRBV27; d_gene: .; CDR3aa: CASSFRSNTEAFF; CDR3nt: TGTGCCAGCAGTTTCAGATCGAACACTGAAGCTTTCTTT
abundance: .; j_gene: TRBJ2-1; v_gene: TRBV11-2; d_gene: TRBD2; CDR3aa: CASSSGLAGAQFF; CDR3nt: TGTGCCAGCAGCTCGGGACTAGCGGGGGCCCAGTTCTTC